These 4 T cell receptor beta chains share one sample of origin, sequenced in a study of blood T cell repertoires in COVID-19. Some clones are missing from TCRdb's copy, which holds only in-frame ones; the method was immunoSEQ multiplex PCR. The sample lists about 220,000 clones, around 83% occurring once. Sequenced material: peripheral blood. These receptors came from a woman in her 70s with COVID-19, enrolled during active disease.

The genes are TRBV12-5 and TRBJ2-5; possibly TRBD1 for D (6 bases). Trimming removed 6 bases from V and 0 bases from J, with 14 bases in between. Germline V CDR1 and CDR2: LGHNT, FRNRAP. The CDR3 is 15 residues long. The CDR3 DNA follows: TGTGCTAGTGGCCCCCAGGGGAATTACCAAGAGACCCAGTACTTC. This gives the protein CASGPQGNYQETQYF.

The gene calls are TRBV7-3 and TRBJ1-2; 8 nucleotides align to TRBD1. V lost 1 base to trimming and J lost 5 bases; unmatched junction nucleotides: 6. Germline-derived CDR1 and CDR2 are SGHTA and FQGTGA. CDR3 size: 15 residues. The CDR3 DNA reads TGTGCCAGCAGCTTAAGGGCAGGGGGCGGGTATGGCTACACCTTC. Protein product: CASSLRAGGGYGYTF.

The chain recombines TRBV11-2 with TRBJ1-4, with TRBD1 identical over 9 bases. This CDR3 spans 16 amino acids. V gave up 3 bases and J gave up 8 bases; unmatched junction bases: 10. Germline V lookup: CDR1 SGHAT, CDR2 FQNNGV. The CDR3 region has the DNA TGTGCCAGCAGCTTCGCCCAGGGACAGGGTGAAGAAAAACTGTTTTTT. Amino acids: CASSFAQGQGEEKLFF.

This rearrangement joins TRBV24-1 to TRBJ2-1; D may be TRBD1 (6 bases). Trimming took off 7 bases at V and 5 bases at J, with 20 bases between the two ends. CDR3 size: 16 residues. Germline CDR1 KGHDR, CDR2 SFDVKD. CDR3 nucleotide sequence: TGTGCCACCAGCGACCGGCGGGCAGGGGAAAACAATGAGCAGTTCTTC. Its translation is CATSDRRAGENNEQFF.